One T cell receptor beta chain is described in this entry. Its antigen remains unidentified. Base qualities are not at hand, and no much larger clone is one base apart. Libraries were made using the immunoSEQ multiplex PCR assay. DNA from the cultured, isolated CD4+ T cells was subjected to TCR beta CDR3 sequencing. In the source study's methods: Non-productive TCR sequences were removed, reads were trimmed to the CDR3 region, and CDR3s of at least 7 amino acids were retained. Antigen-specific clonotypes were identified using the MANAFEST web app by comparison of expansion in peptide wells against reference cultures. To be called positive, a clone needed expansion at FDR<0.05 compared with the reference and with all other wells, an odds ratio greater than 5, and a frequency greater than 0.1% in two replicate wells. A clonotype was defined as cross-reactive if the clonotype was significantly expanded both in SARS-CoV-2 spike wells and in at least one common cold coronavirus spike condition. Using the stringdist R package, CDR3 similarity was measured by Levenshtein distance, and unrooted trees were constructed with ape in R 3.6.1. TCRdb retrieved this table from immuneACCESS and kept in-frame rearrangements only. Not all clones are present; in checked studies, unresolved V genes account for under half, and no reason is known for the remainder. That table furnishes V, J and clone size, whereas the DNA furnished D and trimming. This sample is represented by about 73,000 clones; around 79% of them were singletons. Just under 3% of the sample is held by the ten biggest clonotypes.

In the ViraFEST assay, PBMC were stimulated with viral peptide pools, and antigen-specific CD4+ T cell clonotypes were then identified by expansion using TCR sequencing. After roughly 11 days of culture, CD4+ T cells were isolated with the EasySep CD4+ T cell isolation kit. Healthy vaccine recipients had no prior SARS-CoV-2 infection, confirmed by negative nucleocapsid antibodies before and after vaccination. Fewer than 2.5 million PBMC per well were cultured in IMDM with about 5.4% human AB serum, 8 to 10 IU/ml IL-2 and gentamicin, plus 10 ug/ml peptides. Half of the culture medium was replaced with fresh IL-2-containing medium on days 3 and 7. Each peptide stimulation condition was cultured in triplicate wells unless otherwise noted. Using Ficoll-Paque Plus gradient centrifugation, PBMC were separated from whole blood and then either used fresh or cryopreserved at -140C. The overlapping peptide pools covered the spike proteins of SARS-CoV-2 and of the common cold coronaviruses HCoV-NL63, HCoV-OC43 and HCoV-229E. Genomic DNA was extracted from cultured CD4+ T cells with the QIAamp micro DNA kit.

This sample stems from a study of vaccination effects on CD4 cells after COVID-19 (dated by TCRdb to between 2021 and 2024). For the wider study: Participants received two doses of either the BNT162b2 or the mRNA-1273 mRNA SARS-CoV-2 vaccine. SARS-CoV-2 spike-specific CD4+ TCR repertoires were compared before and after mRNA vaccination in COVID-19 convalescent patients and in infection-naive vaccine recipients. The full study included some eleven COVID-19 convalescent patients and a few SARS-CoV-2-naive healthy vaccine recipients. In the study, cultures from other donors were sequenced using the Oncomine TCR Beta short-read assay on an Illumina iSeq 100.

From a lookup of the germline V gene, CDR1 and CDR2 are SGDLS and YYNGEE. There are 13 amino acids in the CDR3, from cysteine to phenylalanine inclusive. Only CDR3 DNA remains: 39 bases, in frame from the first base. V was cut back by 2 bases and J by 0 bases, leaving a gap of 5 bases between them. The research as a whole found: Only a small number of convalescent patients were included, and no early post-infection timepoints were available, which limited the study. Clones induced by infection and clones induced by vaccination both contracted markedly at late timepoints after vaccination, which fits with T cell responses waning over time. Among healthy vaccine recipients, nearly all vaccine-induced clones were SARS-CoV-2 mono-reactive, and only 1 of 255 was cross-reactive with common cold coronaviruses.

The clonotype comes from a human donor who received a COVID-19 vaccine. Sequencing was performed on CD4+ T cells from PBMCs cultured with HCoV-NL63 spike peptides, taken before COVID-19 vaccination. Explained via the paper, the cell subset or site label denotes: HCoV-NL63 spike overlapping peptide pool stimulation. Rearrangement joined TRBV9 to TRBJ2-5; the D gene is possibly TRBD2, with 5 bases matching. The CDR3 is CASSVGDQETQYF. The DNA sequence follows: TGTGCCAGCAGCGTCGGGGACCAAGAGACCCAGTACTTC.